The 13 T cell receptor beta chains below were found in one sample sequenced in a study of blood T cell repertoires in COVID-19 (dated by TCRdb to the early 2020s). The method was the immunoSEQ multiplex PCR assay. As stored in TCRdb, this immuneACCESS dataset retains in-frame rearrangements with V and J assigned. A fraction of the clones does not appear; measured against another copy, unresolved V genes explain less than half of the discrepancy, and the remainder lacks a known reason. This sample holds about 120,000 clones; 75% to 85% were observed only once. The ten largest clonotypes hold approximately 4% of the sample. The sample consisted of peripheral blood. All receptors derive from a woman of 80 years or more with acute or convalescent COVID-19.

This clone was detected a few times. The chain employs TRBV12-1 and TRBJ2-1; the table's D call, TRBD1, was not checked against the DNA. TRBV12-1 is classified as a pseudogene. This CDR3 is built from 15 residues. Written as DNA, the CDR3 is TGTGCCAGCAGCCCAGAGACAGGAGGTTCGCTAGAGCAGTTCTTC. It translates to CASSPETGGSLEQFF.

This chain links TRBV5-1 with TRBJ2-5; 8 bases line up with TRBD2. J was trimmed by 2 bases and V by 5 bases; bases with no gene match: 5. CDR1 SGHRS and CDR2 YFSETQ come from the germline V gene. This CDR3 region has 14 residues. Here the CDR3 reads CASRTGGGQETQYF. The DNA of the CDR3 is TGCGCCAGCAGGACGGGCGGGGGGCAAGAGACCCAGTACTTC.

The chain is built from TRBV19 and TRBJ1-1; 9 bases align to TRBD1. Germline V gene data show CDR1 as LNHDA and CDR2 as SQIVND (reference sequence). The CDR3 consists of 16 residues. The V gene end was trimmed by 4 bases and the J gene end by 4 bases; junction bases not matched to a gene: 10. In nucleotides, the CDR3 is TGTGCCAGTAGTAACGGACAGGGGAGAAGAGGCACTGAAGCTTTCTTT. It codes for CASSNGQGRRGTEAFF.

This sequence joins TRBV27 and TRBJ2-7; D perhaps matches TRBD2 (6 bases). The CDR3 runs 14 residues. V shed 3 bases and J shed 0 bases, with 9 bases lying between them. CDR1 MNHEY and CDR2 SMNVEV come from the germline V gene (reference sequence). The CDR3 nucleotides are TGTGCCAGCAGTTTCGTCGGGGGCTCCTACGAGCAGTACTTC. Translated, it gives CASSFVGGSYEQYF.

This clone was observed a single time. The J gene is TRBJ1-1, the V gene TRBV5-1, with D maybe TRBD1 (6 bases). Germline V gene sequence: CDR1 SGHRS, CDR2 YFSETQ. The CDR3 loop spans 15 amino acids. Trimming shortened V by 3 bases and J by 4 bases, and 16 bases separated the two germline ends. The CDR3 DNA reads TGCGCCAGCAGCTCCACAGGGCCGGGGTCCACTGAAGCTTTCTTT. Protein product: CASSSTGPGSTEAFF.

This chain joins TRBV12-3 or TRBV12-4 and TRBJ2-3; D is ambiguous. Between the trimmed V and J ends, which lost 6 bases and 7 bases, there was a span of 11 bases. This CDR3 has 12 amino acids. CDR3 sequence reads: CASSLNLNTQYF. Here the CDR3 DNA reads TGTGCCAGCAGCCTAAATCTCAATACGCAGTATTTT.

The chain is built from TRBV9 and TRBJ1-1; tentatively, D is TRBD1 (5 bases). This CDR3 is 15 amino acids long. Germline lookup yields CDR1 SGDLS and CDR2 YYNGEE. Trimming removed 1 base at V and 5 bases at J, with 15 bases between. In DNA form, the CDR3 reads TGTGCCAGCAGCGTAAGGGCAGGGCAAGGGACTGAAGCTTTCTTT. Its translation is CASSVRAGQGTEAFF.

The chain has TRBV27 and TRBJ2-3; 10 bases line up with TRBD2. V was pared by 5 bases and J by 2 bases, with 4 bases of the junction left unmatched. The CDR3 covers 15 residues. Germline CDR1 and CDR2: MNHEY and SMNVEV (reference sequence). The DNA for the CDR3 is TGTGCCAGCAGTCCTCTAGCGGGGGCCACAGATACGCAGTATTTT. This translates into CASSPLAGATDTQYF.

The CDR3, as DNA: TGTGCCAGCAGTCTACAGGGGGCGCTCAGAGACACCATATATTTT. Its translation: CASSLQGALRDTIYF. The genes are TRBV2 and TRBJ1-3, with 9 nucleotides matching TRBD1. Per the germline V gene, CDR1 is SNHLY and CDR2 is FYNNEI. The V segment lost 5 bases and the J segment 8 bases; nucleotides outside the gene matches: 10. CDR3 length: 15 amino acids.

This chain joins TRBV7-8 and TRBJ1-4; 7 nucleotides match TRBD1. The length of the CDR3 is 17 residues. The germline CDR1 and CDR2 sequences are SGHVS and FQNEAQ. V was pared by 2 bases and J by 7 bases, with 13 bases of the junction left unmatched. The CDR3 region is CASSLLTGKRGSEKLFF. In nucleotides, the CDR3 is TGTGCCAGCAGCTTATTGACAGGGAAAAGGGGTAGTGAAAAACTGTTTTTT.

The V and J genes are TRBV19 and TRBJ2-5, with D possibly TRBD2 on 7 matching bases. V dropped 5 bases and J dropped 4 bases, with 17 bases sitting between them. Germline-derived CDR1 and CDR2 are LNHDA and SQIVND (reference sequence). This CDR3 contains 15 residues. Here the CDR3 reads CASSPRGGGRETQYF. The DNA for the CDR3 is TGTGCCAGTAGTCCAAGGGGAGGGGGGCGAGAGACCCAGTACTTC.

The chain has TRBV30 and TRBJ1-1; unclear D gene. Germline V gene sequence: CDR1 GTSNPN, CDR2 SVGIG (reference sequence). Trimming took off 5 bases at V and 3 bases at J, with 22 bases between the two ends. This CDR3 has 16 amino acids. DNA for the CDR3: TGTGCCTGGTTGAACCTATTTGTCCCCGGGGACACTGAAGCTTTCTTT. The encoded protein is CAWLNLFVPGDTEAFF.

This sequence joins TRBV27 and TRBJ2-7; the match to TRBD1 covers 10 bases. The CDR3 loop spans 15 amino acids. The V and J ends lost 6 bases and 2 bases, in that order; junction bases with no gene match: 7. CDR1 and CDR2 (germline): MNHEY, SMNVEV (reference sequence). The CDR3 loop reads CASRIRDRGPYEQYF. DNA of the CDR3: TGTGCCAGCAGGATCCGGGACAGGGGCCCCTACGAGCAGTACTTC.